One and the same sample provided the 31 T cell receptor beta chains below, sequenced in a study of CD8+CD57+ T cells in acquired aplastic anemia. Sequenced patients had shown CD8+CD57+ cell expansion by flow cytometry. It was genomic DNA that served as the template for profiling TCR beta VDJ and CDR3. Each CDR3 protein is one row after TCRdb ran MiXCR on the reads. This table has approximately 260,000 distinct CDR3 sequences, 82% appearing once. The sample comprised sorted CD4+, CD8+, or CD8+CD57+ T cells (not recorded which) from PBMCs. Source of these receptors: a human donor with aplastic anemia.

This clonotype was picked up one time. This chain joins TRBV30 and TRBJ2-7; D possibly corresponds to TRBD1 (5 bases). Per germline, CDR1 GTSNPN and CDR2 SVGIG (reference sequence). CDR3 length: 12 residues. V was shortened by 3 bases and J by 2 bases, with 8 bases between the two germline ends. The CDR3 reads CAWRKGTYEQYF. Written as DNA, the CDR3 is TGTGCCTGGAGAAAGGGGACCTACGAGCAGTACTTC.

CDR3 loop: CASRRTVRYEQYF. The CDR3 bases are TGTGCCAGCAGGCGGACTGTTCGCTACGAGCAGTACTTC. V gene TRBV2 combines with J gene TRBJ2-7, with D maybe TRBD2 (5 bases). The germline V gene encodes CDR1 SNHLY and CDR2 FYNNEI. V dropped 6 bases and J dropped 3 bases, with 12 bases sitting between them. The CDR3 is made up of 13 amino acids.

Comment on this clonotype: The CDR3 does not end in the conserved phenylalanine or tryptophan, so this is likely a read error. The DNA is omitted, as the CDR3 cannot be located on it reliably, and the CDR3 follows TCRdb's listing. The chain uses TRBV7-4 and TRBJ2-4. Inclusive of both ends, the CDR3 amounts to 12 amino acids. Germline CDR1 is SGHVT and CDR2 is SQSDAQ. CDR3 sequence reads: CASGVAGNTQSH.

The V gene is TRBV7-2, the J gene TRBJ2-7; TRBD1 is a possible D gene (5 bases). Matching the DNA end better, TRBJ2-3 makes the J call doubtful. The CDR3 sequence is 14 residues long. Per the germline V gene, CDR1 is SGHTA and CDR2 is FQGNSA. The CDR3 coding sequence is TGTGCCAGCAGCTTAGCGCAGGGTACCTACACGCAGTATTTT. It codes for CASSLAQGTYTQYF.

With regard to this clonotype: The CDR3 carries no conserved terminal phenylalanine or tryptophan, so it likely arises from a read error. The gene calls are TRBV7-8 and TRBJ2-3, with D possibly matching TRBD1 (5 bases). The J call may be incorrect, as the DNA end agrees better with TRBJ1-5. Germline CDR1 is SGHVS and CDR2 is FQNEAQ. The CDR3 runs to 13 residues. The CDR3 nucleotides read TGTGCCAGCGGGGACGCGGGCAGACCCGCGCAGCATTAT. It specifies CASGDAGRPAQHY.

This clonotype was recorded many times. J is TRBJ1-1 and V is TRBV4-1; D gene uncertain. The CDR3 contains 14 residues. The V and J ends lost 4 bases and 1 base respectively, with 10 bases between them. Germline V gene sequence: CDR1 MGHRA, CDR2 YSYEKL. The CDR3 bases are TGCGCCAGCAGCCTCTCGTGGGGGAACACTGAAGCTTTCTTT. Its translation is CASSLSWGNTEAFF.

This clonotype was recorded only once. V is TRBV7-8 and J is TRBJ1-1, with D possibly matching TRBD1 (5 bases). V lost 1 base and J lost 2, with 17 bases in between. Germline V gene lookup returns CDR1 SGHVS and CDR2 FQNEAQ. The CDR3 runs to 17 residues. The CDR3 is CASSLGDRQGRNTEAFF. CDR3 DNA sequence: TGTGCCAGCAGCTTAGGGGACCGTCAGGGTAGAAACACTGAAGCTTTCTTT.

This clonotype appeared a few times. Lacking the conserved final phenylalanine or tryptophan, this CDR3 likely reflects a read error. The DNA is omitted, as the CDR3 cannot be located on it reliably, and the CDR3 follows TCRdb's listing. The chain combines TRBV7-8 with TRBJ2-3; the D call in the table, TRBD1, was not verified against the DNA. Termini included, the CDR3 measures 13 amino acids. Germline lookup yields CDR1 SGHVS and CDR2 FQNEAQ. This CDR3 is CASSFGADGTALS.

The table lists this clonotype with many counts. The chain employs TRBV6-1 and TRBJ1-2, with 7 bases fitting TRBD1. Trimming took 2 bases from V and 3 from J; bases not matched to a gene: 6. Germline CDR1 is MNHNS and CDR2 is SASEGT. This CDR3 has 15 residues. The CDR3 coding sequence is TGTGCCAGCAGTGAACTCGGCAGGGGGGACTATGGCTACACCTTC. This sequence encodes CASSELGRGDYGYTF.

CDR3 amino acids: CASSLDRGNYTQYF. CDR3 sequence (DNA): TGCGCCAGCAGCTTGGATAGGGGTAACTATACGCAGTATTTT. The chain carries TRBV5-1 and TRBJ2-3; possibly TRBD1 for D (5 bases). Per the germline V gene, CDR1 is SGHRS and CDR2 is YFSETQ. The CDR3 has 14 amino acids. Trimming pared 0 bases from V and 7 bases from J, leaving 12 bases between.

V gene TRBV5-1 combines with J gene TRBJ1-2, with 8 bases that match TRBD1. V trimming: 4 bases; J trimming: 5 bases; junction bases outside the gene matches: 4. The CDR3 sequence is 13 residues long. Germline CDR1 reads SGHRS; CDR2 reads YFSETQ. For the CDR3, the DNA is TGCGCCAGCAGCACGACAGGGGAGTATGGCTACACCTTC. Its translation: CASSTTGEYGYTF.

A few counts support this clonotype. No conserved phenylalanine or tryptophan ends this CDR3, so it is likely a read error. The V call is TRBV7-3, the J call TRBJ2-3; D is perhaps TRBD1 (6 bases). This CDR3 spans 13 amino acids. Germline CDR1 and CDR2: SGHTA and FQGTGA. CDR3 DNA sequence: TGTGCCAGCAGTTATGGGGGCACAGATACACAGTATTTG. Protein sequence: CASSYGGTDTQYL.

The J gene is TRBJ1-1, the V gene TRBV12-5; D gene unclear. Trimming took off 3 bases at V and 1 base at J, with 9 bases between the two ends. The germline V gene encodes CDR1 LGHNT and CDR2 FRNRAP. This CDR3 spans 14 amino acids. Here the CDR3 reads CASGLEGANTEAFF. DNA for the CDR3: TGTGCTAGTGGTTTAGAAGGCGCGAACACTGAAGCTTTCTTT.

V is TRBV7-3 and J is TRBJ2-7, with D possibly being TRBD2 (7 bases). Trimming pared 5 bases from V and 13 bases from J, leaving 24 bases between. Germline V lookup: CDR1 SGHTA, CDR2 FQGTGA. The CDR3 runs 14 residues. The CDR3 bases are TGTGCCAGCAGCGGGGGGGGCGGGGCCAACTATGGCTACTTC. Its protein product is CASSGGGGANYGYF.

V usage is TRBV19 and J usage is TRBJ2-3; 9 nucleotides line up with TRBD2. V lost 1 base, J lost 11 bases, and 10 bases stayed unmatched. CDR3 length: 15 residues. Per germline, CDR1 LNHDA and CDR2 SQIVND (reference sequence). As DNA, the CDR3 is TGTGCCAGTAGTATAGCTAGCGGGGTCTACAATGAGCAGTATTTT. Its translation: CASSIASGVYNEQYF.

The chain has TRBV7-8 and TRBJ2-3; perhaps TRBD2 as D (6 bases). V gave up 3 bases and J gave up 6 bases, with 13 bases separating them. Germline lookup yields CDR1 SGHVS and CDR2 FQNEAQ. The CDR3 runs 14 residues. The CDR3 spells CASSFAGRGDTQYF. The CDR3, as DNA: TGTGCCAGCAGCTTCGCGGGAAGGGGCGATACGCAGTATTTT.

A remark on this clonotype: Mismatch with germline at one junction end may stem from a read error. CDR3 DNA sequence: TGTGCCAGTAGCATAGCTCTGAGAGGCAACACTGAACAGTTCTTT. Translated, it gives CASSIALRGNTEQFF. The genes are TRBV19 and TRBJ1-1; the D is unclear. CDR3 length: 15 amino acids. Germline V gene sequence: CDR1 LNHDA, CDR2 SQIVND (reference sequence). Full variable domain (remainder filled in from reference TRBV19 and TRBJ1-1): DGGITQSPKYLFRKEGQNVTLSCEQNLNHDAMYWYRQDPGQGLRLIYYSQIVNDFQKGDIAEGYSVSREKKESFPLTVTSAQKNPTAFYLCASSIALRGNTEQFFGQGTRLTVV.

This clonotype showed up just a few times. DNA of the CDR3: TGTGCCAGCAGTCCAGCGGCGTTTTACAATGAGCAGTTCTTC. This codes for CASSPAAFYNEQFF. The chain combines TRBV2 with TRBJ2-1, with TRBD2 as a possible D gene (5 bases). Germline V lookup: CDR1 SNHLY, CDR2 FYNNEI. V was cut by 5 bases and J by 4 bases, with 12 bases left in between. This CDR3 is 14 amino acids long.

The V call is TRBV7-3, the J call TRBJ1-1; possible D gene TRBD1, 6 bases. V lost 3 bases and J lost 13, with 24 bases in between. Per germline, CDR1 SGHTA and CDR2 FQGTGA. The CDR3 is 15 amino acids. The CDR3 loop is CASSFAGGGTDTHFF. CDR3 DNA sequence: TGTGCCAGCAGCTTCGCGGGGGGGGGCACAGATACGCATTTCTTT. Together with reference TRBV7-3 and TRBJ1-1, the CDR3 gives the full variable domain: GAGVSQTPSNKVTEKGKYVELRCDPISGHTALYWYRQSLGQGPEFLIYFQGTGAADDSGLPNDRFFAVRPEGSVSTLKIQRTERGDSAVYLCASSFAGGGTDTHFFGQGTRLTVV.

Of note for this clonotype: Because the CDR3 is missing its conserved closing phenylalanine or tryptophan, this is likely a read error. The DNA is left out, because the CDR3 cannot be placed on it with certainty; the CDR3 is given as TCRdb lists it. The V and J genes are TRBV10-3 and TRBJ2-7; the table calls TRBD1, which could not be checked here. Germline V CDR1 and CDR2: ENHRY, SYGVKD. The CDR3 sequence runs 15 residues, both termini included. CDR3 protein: CAISLSSGEQVNEKL.

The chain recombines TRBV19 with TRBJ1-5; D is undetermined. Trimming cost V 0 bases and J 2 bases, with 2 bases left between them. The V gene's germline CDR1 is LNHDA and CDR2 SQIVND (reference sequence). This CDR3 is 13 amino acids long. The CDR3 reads CASSIDGNQPQHF. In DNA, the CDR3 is TGTGCCAGTAGTATAGATGGCAATCAGCCCCAGCATTTT.

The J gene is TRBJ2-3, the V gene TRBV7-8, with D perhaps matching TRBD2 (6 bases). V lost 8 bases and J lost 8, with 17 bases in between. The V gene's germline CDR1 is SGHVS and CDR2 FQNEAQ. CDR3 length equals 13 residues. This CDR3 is CASGVGGKGTQYF. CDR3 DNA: TGTGCCAGCGGGGTCGGGGGAAAAGGTACGCAGTATTTT.

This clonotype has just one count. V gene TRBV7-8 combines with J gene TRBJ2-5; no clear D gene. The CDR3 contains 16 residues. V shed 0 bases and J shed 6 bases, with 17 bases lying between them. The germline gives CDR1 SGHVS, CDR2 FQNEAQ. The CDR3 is CASSLAEGPDTQTQYF. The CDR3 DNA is TGTGCCAGCAGCTTAGCGGAAGGTCCCGATACGCAGACCCAGTACTTC.

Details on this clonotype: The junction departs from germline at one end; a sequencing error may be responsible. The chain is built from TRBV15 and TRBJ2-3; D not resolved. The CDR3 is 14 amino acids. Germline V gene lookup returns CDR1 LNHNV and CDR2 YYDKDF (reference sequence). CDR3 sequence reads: CASARSASQDAQYF. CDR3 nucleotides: TGTGCCAGTGCCAGGAGCGCCAGCCAAGATGCGCAGTATTTT.

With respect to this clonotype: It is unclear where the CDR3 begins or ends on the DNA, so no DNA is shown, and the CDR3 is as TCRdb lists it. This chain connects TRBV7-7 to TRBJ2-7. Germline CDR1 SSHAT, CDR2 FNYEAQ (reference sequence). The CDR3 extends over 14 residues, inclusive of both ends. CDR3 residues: CASSFGEGDIQYFV.

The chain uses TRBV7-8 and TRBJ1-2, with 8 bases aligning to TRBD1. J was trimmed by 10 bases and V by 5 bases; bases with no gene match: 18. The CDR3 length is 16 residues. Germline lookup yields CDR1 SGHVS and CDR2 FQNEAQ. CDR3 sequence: CASSLGPRGPDTHYTF. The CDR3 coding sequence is TGTGCCAGCAGCCTTGGTCCCAGGGGGCCAGATACGCACTACACCTTC.

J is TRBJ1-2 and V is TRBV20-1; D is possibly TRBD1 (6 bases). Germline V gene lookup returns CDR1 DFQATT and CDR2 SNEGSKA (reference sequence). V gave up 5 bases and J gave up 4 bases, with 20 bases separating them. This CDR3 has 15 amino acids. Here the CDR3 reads CSADRGPADSYGYTF. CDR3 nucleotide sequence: TGCAGTGCTGACCGGGGACCGGCGGACAGCTATGGCTACACCTTC.

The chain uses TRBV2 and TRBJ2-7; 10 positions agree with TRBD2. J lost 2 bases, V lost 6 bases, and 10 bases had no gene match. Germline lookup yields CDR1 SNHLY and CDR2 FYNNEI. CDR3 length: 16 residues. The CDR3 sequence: CASSESSGGLAYEQYF. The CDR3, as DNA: TGTGCCAGCAGCGAATCTAGCGGGGGCCTAGCCTACGAGCAGTACTTC.

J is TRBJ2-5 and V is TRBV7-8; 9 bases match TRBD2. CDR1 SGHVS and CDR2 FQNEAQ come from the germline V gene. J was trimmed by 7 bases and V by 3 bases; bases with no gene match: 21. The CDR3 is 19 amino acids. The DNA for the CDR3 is TGTGCCAGCAGCTTTCCTCTAGACGGGCCAGCGGGGGGCCTGGGGACCCAGTACTTC. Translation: CASSFPLDGPAGGLGTQYF. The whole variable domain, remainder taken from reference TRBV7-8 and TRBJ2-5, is GAGVSQSPRYKVAKRGQDVALRCDPISGHVSLFWYQQALGQGPEFLTYFQNEAQLDKSGLPSDRFFAERPEGSVSTLKIQRTQQEDSAVYLCASSFPLDGPAGGLGTQYFGPGTRLLVL.

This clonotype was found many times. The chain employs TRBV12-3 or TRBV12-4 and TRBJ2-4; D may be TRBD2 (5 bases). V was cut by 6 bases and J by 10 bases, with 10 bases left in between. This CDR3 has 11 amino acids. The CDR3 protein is CASRDGGIQYF. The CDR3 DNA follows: TGTGCCAGCAGGGACGGCGGGATTCAGTACTTC.

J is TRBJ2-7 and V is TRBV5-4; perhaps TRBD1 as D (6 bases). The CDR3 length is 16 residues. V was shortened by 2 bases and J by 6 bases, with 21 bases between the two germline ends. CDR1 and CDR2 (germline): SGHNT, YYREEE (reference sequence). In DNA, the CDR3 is TGTGCCAGCAGCTTTACTAGACAGGCGAACCTGGCCGAGCAGTACGTC. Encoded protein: CASSFTRQANLAEQYV.